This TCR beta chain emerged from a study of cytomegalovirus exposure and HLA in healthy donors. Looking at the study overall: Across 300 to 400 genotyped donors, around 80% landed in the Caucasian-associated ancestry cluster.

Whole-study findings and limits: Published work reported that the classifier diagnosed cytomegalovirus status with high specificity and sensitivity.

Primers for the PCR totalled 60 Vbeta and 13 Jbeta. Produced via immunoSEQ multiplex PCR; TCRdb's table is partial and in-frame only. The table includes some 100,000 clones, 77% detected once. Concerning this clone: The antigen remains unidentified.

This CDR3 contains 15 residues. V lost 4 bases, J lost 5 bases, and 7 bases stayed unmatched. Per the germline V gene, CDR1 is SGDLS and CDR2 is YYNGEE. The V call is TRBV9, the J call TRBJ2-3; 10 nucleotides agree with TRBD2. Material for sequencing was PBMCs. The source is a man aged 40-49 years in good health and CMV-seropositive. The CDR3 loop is CASSTKRGGGDTQYF. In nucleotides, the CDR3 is TGTGCCAGCAGCACCAAGCGGGGGGGCGGAGATACGCAGTATTTT. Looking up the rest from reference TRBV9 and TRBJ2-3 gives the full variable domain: DSGVTQTPKHLITATGQRVTLRCSPRSGDLSVYWYQQSLDQGLQFLIQYYNGEERAKGNILERFSAQQFPDLHSELNLSSLELGDSALYFCASSTKRGGGDTQYFGPGTRLTVL.